A selection of T cell receptor beta chains follows, all from one sample in a study of identical twins. TCRdb passed the 5' RACE reads through MiXCR, listing each CDR3 protein once. The sample has about 340,000 distinct CDR3 sequences; approximately 13% are singletons. The sample was also reused in another study, on yellow fever vaccine responses in identical twins.

Sequenced sample: CD8+ T cells sorted from blood. These receptor sequences come from a woman between 18 and 29 years old in good health. CDR3s include the opening cysteine and the closing phenylalanine or tryptophan. Each record gives: V gene, D gene, J gene, clone size, CDR3 DNA, CDR3 protein. A D gene is named only where the DNA matches it firmly. Clone size is not always given. Where it is, it says once, few, many or a class for expanded clones.

TRBV27	.	TRBJ2-1	.	TGTGCCAGCAGTTTAGTTCGGGCGAGCGATGAGCAGTTCTTC	CASSLVRASDEQFF
TRBV6-1	.	TRBJ2-2	few	TGTGCCAGCACCGGGGGCGGGTCGAACACCGGGGAGCTGTTTTTT	CASTGGGSNTGELFF
TRBV28	.	TRBJ2-2	few	TGTGCCAGCAGCCAGCGCCGGACCTCCCGCCCCGGCGGGGAGCTGTTTTTT	CASSQRRTSRPGGELFF
TRBV9	TRBD2	TRBJ2-5	few	TGTGCCAGCAGCGCCGATAGACTAGCGGGACATCAAGAGACCCAGTACTTC	CASSADRLAGHQETQYF
TRBV28	.	TRBJ2-5	.	TGTGCCAGCAGGGGGGACTTTAATCAAGAGACCCAGTACTTC	CASRGDFNQETQYF
TRBV24-1	TRBD2	TRBJ2-1	few	TGTGCCACCAGTGTCTCTAGCGGGAGGTTTTACAATGAGCAGTTCTTC	CATSVSSGRFYNEQFF
TRBV28	.	TRBJ2-1	.	TGTGCCAGCAGTCAAAGCAGTGAGCAGTTCTTC	CASSQSSEQFF
TRBV6-1	.	TRBJ2-7	few	TGTGCCAGCAGTGAAGCCGGGCCCTACGAGCAGTACTTC	CASSEAGPYEQYF
TRBV7-9	TRBD2	TRBJ2-1	.	TGTGCCAGCAGCTTAGCTAGCGGGAGGGACAATGAGCAGTTCTTC	CASSLASGRDNEQFF
TRBV12-3/TRBV12-4	.	TRBJ2-5	.	TGTGCCAGCAGCGCCGCCCTAGGAGAAGAGACCCAGTACTTC	CASSAALGEETQYF
TRBV3-1	.	TRBJ1-1	many	TGTGCCAGCAGCTCGACTAACACTGAAGCTTTCTTT	CASSSTNTEAFF
TRBV24-1	TRBD1	TRBJ1-5	.	TGTGCCACCAGTGACCCCGGGACAGGGTATCAGCCCCAGCATTTT	CATSDPGTGYQPQHF
TRBV25-1	.	TRBJ1-2	.	TGTGCCAGCAGTGAAAATGGCTACACCTTC	CASSENGYTF
TRBV27	TRBD1	TRBJ1-2	.	TGTGCCAGCAGTGGACAGGGCGGCAACACCTTC	CASSGQGGNTF
TRBV3-1	TRBD2	TRBJ2-1	few	TGTGCCAGCAGCCCGGTTTCGAGCGGGAGTTTCAATGAGCAGTTCTTC	CASSPVSSGSFNEQFF